Listed here is a single T cell receptor (beta chain). The antigen is unknown. Conversion of TCR transcripts into cDNA relied on 5'RACE template switching, which added a universal primer site and UMIs. MiXCR was run by TCRdb on the 5' RACE reads, yielding one entry per CDR3 protein. The data hold some 300,000 distinct CDR3 sequences, with around 4% observed a single time. The sample originates from a study of T cells after yellow fever vaccination. Study findings and constraints: A weaker but faster secondary response was observed, peaking on day 5 versus 15. Abundant clonotypes (contaminants from the bulk population) could be present in FACS-sorted repertoires.

Per germline, CDR1 SGHRS and CDR2 YFSETQ. V lost 2 bases to trimming and J lost 5 bases, with 12 bases between them. The CDR3 contains 14 residues. The TCR originated in a man between 18 and 35 years old who received the YFV17D yellow fever vaccine. Sequencing used PBMCs, obtained on the day of the yellow fever booster vaccination. J is TRBJ2-3 and V is TRBV5-1; D possibly matches TRBD1 or TRBD2 (6 bases each). CDR3 in DNA: TGCGCCAGCAGCTTCGGGGGCGCGGAAGATACGCAGTATTTT. It encodes CASSFGGAEDTQYF.